This T cell receptor (beta chain) was identified during a study of cytomegalovirus exposure and HLA in healthy donors. Notes on this clone: Antigen: not known.

The 120-subject validation cohort, separate from the approximately 670-subject first cohort, included the donors. Study outcomes and limitations: It was found in a later analysis that first-cohort TCR clusters tended to co-occur in the 90 to 150 validation repertoires. Rare TCR sequences predominated, though certain public TCRs were found in many donors.

J gave up 7 bases and V 3 bases, and 15 bases lay outside the gene matches. The CDR3 is 17 residues long. Germline loops: CDR1 MGHDK, CDR2 SYGVNS. The assay was immunoSEQ multiplex PCR, and TCRdb's table has in-frame clones only and misses some. The sample includes 100,000 to 150,000 clones, around nine tenths of them seen just once. Sequencing was done on a sample of PBMCs. The chain couples TRBV25-1 to TRBJ1-2; TRBD1 aligns across 9 bases. This clonotype originated in a man younger than 40 in good health and CMV-seronegative. Written as DNA, the CDR3 is TGTGCCAGCAGTGATGCCTATTACAGGGGGCGGAGTGGTGGCTACACCTTC. Translated: CASSDAYYRGRSGGYTF.